This T cell receptor beta chain stems from a study of shared clonotypes between healthy human individuals. General study results and limits: When compared with the clonotypes that were shared by all four sorted-subset donors, the non-shared clonotypes turned out to have lower generation probabilities. Few donors restricted represented genetic and exposure-history diversity.

To note about this clone: What it recognizes is unknown.

Terminally differentiated effector memory CD45RA+ cells were excluded from the naive CD8 cells, which were CD45RO-negative and positively selected for CCR7. Clones were read by immunoSEQ multiplex PCR, and TCRdb kept only the in-frame ones, dropping some. The table records roughly 2.1 million clones, more than 85% of them present only once. The material sequenced was naive CD8+ T cells from PBMCs. This sequence was found in a man aged 18-30 years in good health. Some clones in this sample may be carry-over from other donors' samples.

In nucleotides, the CDR3 is TGTGCCACCAGCCGACCAGCAGAAAGGAGCCCGGCTTTCTTT. Translating gives CATSRPAERSPAFF. The chain couples TRBV15 to TRBJ1-1, with D uncertain. V lost 5 bases and J 11 bases, leaving 21 bases between the germline ends. The CDR3 totals 14 residues. The germline CDR1 and CDR2 sequences are LNHNV and YYDKDF (reference sequence).